The sequence of this TCR beta chain was determined in a study of graft-versus-host responses after intestinal transplantation. About the study: All recipients got anti-thymocyte globulin induction, then tacrolimus and steroids for roughly three years. General study results and limits: Early after transplant, HvG declines were associated with peak levels of circulating GvH clones. Subjects displaying graft-donor T cell macrochimerism possessed elevated graft-versus-host to host-versus-graft clonal ratios inside allografts. GvH clones occurred in recipient marrow; some first appeared in ileum or blood.

J was trimmed by 3 bases and V by 2 bases; bases with no gene match: 2. The CDR3 runs to 15 residues. Germline loops: CDR1 MRHNA, CDR2 SNTAGT. Assay: immunoSEQ multiplex PCR; the TCRdb copy retains only in-frame clones and omits some. The sample lists over 100,000 clones; 85% to 95% were seen once. Remarks on this clone: Its antigen is currently unknown.

This clonotype was obtained from a human donor who was the organ donor for an intestinal transplant. The source material was unstimulated CD4+ T cells sorted from spleen or lymph node cells, sampled before transplant. This sequence joins TRBV6-4 and TRBJ2-2, with TRBD1 matching 8 bases. CDR3 sequence (DNA): TGTGCCAGCAGTGACCAGGGGGCGGACACCGGGGAGCTGTTTTTT. Translating gives CASSDQGADTGELFF.